Included here is one T cell receptor beta chain sequence, with context. Its specificity is unknown. TCRdb reprocessed the RACE reads via MiXCR and lists one record per CDR3 protein. The table has 330,000 or so distinct CDR3 sequences, around 6% seen once. The CDR3 is made up of 15 amino acids. V lost 0 bases to trimming and J lost 4 bases, with 11 bases between them. CDR1 and CDR2 from the germline V gene are MNHEY and SMNVEV (reference sequence). This entry is derived from a study of human T cells and chemical hapten exposure. Turning to the study itself: Diphenylcyclopropenone was applied weekly to patients' scalps across the roughly 23-week study. Women made up most patients, who had alopecia areata, totalis or universalis.

General observations from the study: Relative to control repertoires, expanded TCRs gave rise to significantly more large CDR3 similarity clusters. PT1 expanded TCR numbers rose with patch test score.

Time point of the sample: patch test 2, 6 weeks after DPC sensitization. The treatment: therapeutic diphenylcyclopropenone sensitization with weekly scalp DPC. This sequence joins TRBV27 and TRBJ2-3; perhaps TRBD1 as D (6 bases). The sample consisted of whole blood, taken in connection with sensitization to the hapten diphenylcyclopropenone (DPC). The TCR sequence derives from a woman younger than 30 with alopecia areata. Some clones in this sample may be carry-over from other donors' samples. The CDR3 is CASSLSGQGSDTQYF. The CDR3 DNA reads as TGTGCCAGCAGTTTATCCGGGCAGGGGTCAGATACGCAGTATTTT.